What follows is one T cell receptor (beta chain) and its context. This entry is derived from a study of T cells in localized non-small cell lung cancer. The V and J ends lost 4 bases and 1 base respectively, with 6 bases between them. Per germline, CDR1 SEHNR and CDR2 FQNEAQ (reference sequence). The CDR3 has 13 residues. TCRdb keeps only in-frame clones here, not all; method: immunoSEQ multiplex PCR. The data contain over 65,000 clones, 65% to 85% of them singletons. The specimen comprised peripheral blood, sampled before any cancer treatment. This chain links TRBV7-9 with TRBJ2-3; D uncertain. This sequence originates from a female donor of 60 years or more with stage I lung adenocarcinoma. CDR3 DNA sequence: TGTGCCAGCAGCTGGGTTGGCACAGATACGCAGTATTTT. Its translation is CASSWVGTDTQYF.